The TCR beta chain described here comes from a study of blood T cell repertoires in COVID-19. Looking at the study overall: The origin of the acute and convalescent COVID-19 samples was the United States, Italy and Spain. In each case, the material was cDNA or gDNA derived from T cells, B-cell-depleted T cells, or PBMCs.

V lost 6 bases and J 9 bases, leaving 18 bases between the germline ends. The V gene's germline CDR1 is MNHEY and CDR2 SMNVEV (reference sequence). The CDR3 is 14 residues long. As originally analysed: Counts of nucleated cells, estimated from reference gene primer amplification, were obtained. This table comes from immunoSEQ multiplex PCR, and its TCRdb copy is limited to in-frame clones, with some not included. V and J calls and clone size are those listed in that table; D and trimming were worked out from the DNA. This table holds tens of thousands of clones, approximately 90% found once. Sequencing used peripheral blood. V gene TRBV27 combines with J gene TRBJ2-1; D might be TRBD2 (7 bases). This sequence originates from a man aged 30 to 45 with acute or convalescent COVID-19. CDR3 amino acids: CASRAGTRGGEQFF. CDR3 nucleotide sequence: TGTGCCAGCAGGGCCGGGACAAGGGGGGGTGAGCAGTTCTTC.